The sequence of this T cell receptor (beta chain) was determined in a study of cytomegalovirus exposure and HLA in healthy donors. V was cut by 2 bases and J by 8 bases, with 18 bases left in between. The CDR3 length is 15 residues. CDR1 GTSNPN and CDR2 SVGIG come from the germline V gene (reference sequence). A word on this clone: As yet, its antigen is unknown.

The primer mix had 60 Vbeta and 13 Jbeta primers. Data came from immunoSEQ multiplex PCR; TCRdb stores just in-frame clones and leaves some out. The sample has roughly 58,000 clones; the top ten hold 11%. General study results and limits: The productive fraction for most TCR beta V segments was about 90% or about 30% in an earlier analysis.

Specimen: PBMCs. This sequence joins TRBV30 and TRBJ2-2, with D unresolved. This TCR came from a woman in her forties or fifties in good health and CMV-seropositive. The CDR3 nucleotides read TGTGCCTGGAGTCGGCTGGCGTTCGGGTCTGGGGAGCTGTTTTTT. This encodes CAWSRLAFGSGELFF.